This entry features one TCR beta chain sequence. The antigen is undetermined. These data are taken from a study of beta chain features in type 1 diabetes. Germline CDR1 and CDR2: SEHNR and FQNEAQ (reference sequence). The CDR3 is made up of 15 amino acids. Trimming left V 2 bases short and J 2 bases short, with 12 bases between. The investigators reverse transcribed all of the isolated RNA, so they sequenced expressed TCRB transcripts. TCRdb keeps only in-frame clones here, not all; method: immunoSEQ multiplex PCR. The sample comprises about 350,000 clones, 15% to 20% of which are singletons, and approximately 0.046% rests with the top ten. Study results and limitations: Among patients, naive, central memory and Treg TCRB repertoires appeared more similar than among healthy donors. VDJ junctions from patients with type 1 diabetes contained fewer insertions and more deletions.

The clonotype originates from a woman between 18 and 30 years old in good health. This rearrangement joins TRBV7-9 to TRBJ2-5; perhaps TRBD2 as D (5 bases). Sequencing was carried out using naive CD4+ T cells from blood. The CDR3 DNA is TGTGCCAGCAGCTTAAACCTAGCAGTACAAGAGACCCAGTACTTC. Protein: CASSLNLAVQETQYF.